The entry that follows covers one T cell receptor (beta chain) sequence. The antigen is unknown. This entry is derived from a study of breast tumors, draining lymph nodes, adjacent tissues. Study findings and constraints: That most tumor T cells come from lymph nodes remained unproven. Luminal-like breast cancer showed significantly higher tumor–nontumor repertoire similarity than basal-like. Tumor TCR diversity was below lymph nodes but above nontumor tissue.

V lost 4 bases, J lost 2 bases, and 25 bases lay in between. The CDR3 spans 18 residues. CDR1 is SGHDT and CDR2 is YYEEEE in the germline V gene. TCRdb re-called the multiplex PCR reads with MiXCR, one entry per CDR3 protein. This sample carries more than 10,000 distinct CDR3 sequences, over 45% of them seen once, and the ten largest clones take less than 45%. The clonotype was recovered from a female donor with breast cancer. Some clones in this sample may be carry-over from other donors' samples. The gene calls are TRBV5-6 and TRBJ2-7; weak D call: TRBD2 (6 bases). The sequencing input was breast tumor tissue. The DNA of the CDR3 is TGTGCCAGCAGCCCCGAGGGCGGGGCTAGTGGGCTTCCCTACGAGCAGTACTTC. It translates to CASSPEGGASGLPYEQYF.